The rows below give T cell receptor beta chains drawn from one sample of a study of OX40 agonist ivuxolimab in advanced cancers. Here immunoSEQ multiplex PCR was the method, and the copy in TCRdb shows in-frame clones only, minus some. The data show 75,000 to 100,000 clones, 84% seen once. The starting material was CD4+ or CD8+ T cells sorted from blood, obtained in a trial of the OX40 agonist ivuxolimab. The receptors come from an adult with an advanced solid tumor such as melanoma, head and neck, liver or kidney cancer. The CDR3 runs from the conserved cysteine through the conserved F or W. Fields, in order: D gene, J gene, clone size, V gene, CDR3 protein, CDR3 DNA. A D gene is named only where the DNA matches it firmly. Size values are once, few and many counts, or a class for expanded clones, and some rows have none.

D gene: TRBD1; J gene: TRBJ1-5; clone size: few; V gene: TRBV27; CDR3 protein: CATGQGAVQPQHF; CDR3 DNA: TGTGCCACCGGACAGGGGGCGGTTCAGCCCCAGCATTTT
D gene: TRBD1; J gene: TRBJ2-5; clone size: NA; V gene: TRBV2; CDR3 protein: CASTGGRGQETQYF; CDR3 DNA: TGTGCCAGCACAGGGGGCCGGGGACAAGAGACCCAGTACTTC
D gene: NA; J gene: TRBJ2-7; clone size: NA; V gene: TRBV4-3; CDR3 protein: CASSQVGGSAEQYF; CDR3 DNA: TGCGCCAGCAGCCAAGTCGGGGGAAGTGCCGAGCAGTACTTC
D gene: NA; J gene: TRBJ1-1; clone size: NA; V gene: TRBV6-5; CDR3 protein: CASSGSNIGTEAFF; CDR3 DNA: TGTGCCAGCAGTGGGAGTAATATCGGGACTGAAGCTTTCTTT
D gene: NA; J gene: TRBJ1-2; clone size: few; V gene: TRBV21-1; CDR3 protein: CASHTPSYGYTF; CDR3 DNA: TGTGCCAGCCACACTCCTAGCTATGGCTACACCTTC
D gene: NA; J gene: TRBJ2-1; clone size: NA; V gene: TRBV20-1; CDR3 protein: CSAGGRGEQFF; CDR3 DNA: TGCAGTGCTGGGGGAAGGGGTGAGCAGTTCTTC
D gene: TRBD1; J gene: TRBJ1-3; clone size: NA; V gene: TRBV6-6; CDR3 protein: CASSLDRGVENTIYF; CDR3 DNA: TGTGCCAGCAGTTTGGACAGGGGTGTGGAAAACACCATATATTTT
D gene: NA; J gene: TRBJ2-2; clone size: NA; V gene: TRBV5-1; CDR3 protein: CASSPGQRDIGELFF; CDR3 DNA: TGCGCCAGCAGCCCCGGTCAGCGGGACATCGGGGAGCTGTTTTTT
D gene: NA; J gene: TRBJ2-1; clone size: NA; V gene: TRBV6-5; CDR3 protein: CASRSFHTNEQFF; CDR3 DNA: TGTGCCAGCAGATCATTTCATACGAATGAGCAGTTCTTC
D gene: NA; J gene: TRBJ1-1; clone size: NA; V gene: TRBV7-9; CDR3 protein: CASGVDTMNTEAFF; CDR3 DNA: TGTGCCAGCGGAGTGGACACCATGAACACTGAAGCTTTCTTT
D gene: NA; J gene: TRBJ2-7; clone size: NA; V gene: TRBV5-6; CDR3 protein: CASSKDRTYYEQYF; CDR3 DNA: TGTGCCAGCAGCAAAGACAGGACGTACTACGAGCAGTACTTC
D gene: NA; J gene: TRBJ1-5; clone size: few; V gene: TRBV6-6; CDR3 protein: CASSYSTQPQHF; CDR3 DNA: TGTGCCAGCAGTTACTCGACCCAGCCCCAGCATTTT
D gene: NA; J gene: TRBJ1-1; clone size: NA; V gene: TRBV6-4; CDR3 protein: CASSTGFGTEAFF; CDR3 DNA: TGTGCCAGCAGTACAGGGTTTGGCACTGAAGCTTTCTTT
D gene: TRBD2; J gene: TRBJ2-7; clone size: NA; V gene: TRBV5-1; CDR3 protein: CASSQLTSGSYEQYF; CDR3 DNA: TGCGCCAGCAGCCAATTGACTAGCGGGAGCTACGAGCAGTACTTC
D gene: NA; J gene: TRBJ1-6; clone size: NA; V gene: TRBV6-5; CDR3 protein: CASSYSIFAGSSPLHF; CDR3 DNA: TGTGCCAGCAGTTACTCGATTTTCGCAGGGTCTTCACCCCTCCACTTT
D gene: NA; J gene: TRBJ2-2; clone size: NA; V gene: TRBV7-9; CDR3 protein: CASSQRDTGGGELFF; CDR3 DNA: TGTGCCAGCAGCCAACGGGACACCGGCGGCGGGGAGCTGTTTTTT
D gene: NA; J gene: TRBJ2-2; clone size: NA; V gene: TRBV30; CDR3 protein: CAWSVLPGLGVTGELFF; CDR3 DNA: TGTGCCTGGAGTGTACTCCCGGGACTGGGGGTCACCGGGGAGCTGTTTTTT
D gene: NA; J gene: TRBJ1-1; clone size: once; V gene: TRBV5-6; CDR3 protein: CASSRRTANTEAFF; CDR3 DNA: TGTGCCAGCAGCCGCAGGACAGCGAACACTGAAGCTTTCTTT
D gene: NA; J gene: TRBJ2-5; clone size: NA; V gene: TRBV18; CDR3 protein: CASSRDWQEMYF; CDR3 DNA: TGTGCCAGCTCACGCGACTGGCAAGAGATGTACTTC
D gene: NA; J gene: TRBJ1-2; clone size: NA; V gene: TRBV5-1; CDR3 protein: CASSSDSFNDHGYTF; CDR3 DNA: TGCGCCAGCAGCTCGGACAGCTTTAACGACCATGGCTACACCTTC
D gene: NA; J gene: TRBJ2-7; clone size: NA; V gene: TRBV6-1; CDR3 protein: CASSVVANYEQYF; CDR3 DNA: TGTGCCAGCAGTGTAGTTGCCAACTACGAGCAGTACTTC
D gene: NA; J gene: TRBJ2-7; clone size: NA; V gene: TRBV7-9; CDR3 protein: CASSVVPQGLYEQYF; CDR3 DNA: TGTGCCAGCAGCGTAGTCCCACAGGGACTGTACGAGCAGTACTTC